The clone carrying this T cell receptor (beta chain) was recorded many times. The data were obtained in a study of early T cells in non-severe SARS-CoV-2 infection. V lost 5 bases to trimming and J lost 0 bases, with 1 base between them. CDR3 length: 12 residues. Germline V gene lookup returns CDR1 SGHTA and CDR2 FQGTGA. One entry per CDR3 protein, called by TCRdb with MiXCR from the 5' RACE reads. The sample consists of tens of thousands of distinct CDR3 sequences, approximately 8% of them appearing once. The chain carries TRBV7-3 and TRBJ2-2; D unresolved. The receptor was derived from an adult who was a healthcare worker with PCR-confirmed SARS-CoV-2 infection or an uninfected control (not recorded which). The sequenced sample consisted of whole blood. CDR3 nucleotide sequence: TGTGCCAGCAGCCCGAACACCGGGGAGCTGTTTTTT. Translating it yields CASSPNTGELFF.